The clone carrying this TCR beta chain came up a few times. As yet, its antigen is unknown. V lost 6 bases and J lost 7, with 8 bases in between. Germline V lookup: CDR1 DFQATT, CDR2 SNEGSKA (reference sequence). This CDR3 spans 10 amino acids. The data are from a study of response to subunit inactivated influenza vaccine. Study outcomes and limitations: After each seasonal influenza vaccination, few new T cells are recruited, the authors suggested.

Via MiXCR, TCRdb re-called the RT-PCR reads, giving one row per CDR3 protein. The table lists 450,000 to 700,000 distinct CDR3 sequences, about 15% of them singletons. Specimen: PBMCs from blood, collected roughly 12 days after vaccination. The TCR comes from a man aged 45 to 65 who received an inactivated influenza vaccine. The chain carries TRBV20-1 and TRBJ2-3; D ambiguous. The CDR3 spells CSASLHTQYF. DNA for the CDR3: TGCAGTGCCTCGCTACATACGCAGTATTTT.